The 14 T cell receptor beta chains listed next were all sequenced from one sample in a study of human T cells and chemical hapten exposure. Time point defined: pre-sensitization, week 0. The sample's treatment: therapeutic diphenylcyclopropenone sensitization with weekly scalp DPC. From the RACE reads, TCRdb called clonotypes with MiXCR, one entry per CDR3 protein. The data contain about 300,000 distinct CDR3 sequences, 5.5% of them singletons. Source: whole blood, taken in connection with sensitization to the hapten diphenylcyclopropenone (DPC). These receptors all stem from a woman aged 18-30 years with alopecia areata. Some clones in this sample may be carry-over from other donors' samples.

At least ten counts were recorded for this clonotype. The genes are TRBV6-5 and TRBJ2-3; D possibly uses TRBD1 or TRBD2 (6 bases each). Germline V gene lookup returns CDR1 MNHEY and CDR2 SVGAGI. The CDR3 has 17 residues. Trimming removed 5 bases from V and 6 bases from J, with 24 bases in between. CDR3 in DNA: TGTGCCAGCAGTCCCAGCGCCGGGGGCCCCTGGTGGGATACGCAGTATTTT. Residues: CASSPSAGGPWWDTQYF.

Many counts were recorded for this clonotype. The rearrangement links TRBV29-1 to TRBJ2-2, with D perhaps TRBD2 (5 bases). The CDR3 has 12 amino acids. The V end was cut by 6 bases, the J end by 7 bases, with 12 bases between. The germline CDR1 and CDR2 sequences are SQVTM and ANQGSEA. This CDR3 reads CSVPGLRGELFF. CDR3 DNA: TGCAGCGTCCCTGGACTGCGCGGGGAGCTGTTTTTT.

The CDR3 DNA reads TGTGCCAGCAGTTCACTAGCGGGGACCCAAGAGACCCAGTACTTC. As protein: CASSSLAGTQETQYF. This chain uses TRBV27 with TRBJ2-5; 10 bases align to TRBD2. Germline CDR1 reads MNHEY; CDR2 reads SMNVEV (reference sequence). The trim removed 4 bases at V and 1 base at J, leaving 3 bases unmatched. This CDR3 contains 15 residues.

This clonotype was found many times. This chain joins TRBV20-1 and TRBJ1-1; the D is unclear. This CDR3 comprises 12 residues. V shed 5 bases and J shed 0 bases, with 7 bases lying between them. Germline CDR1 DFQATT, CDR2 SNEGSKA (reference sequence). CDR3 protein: CSAPRVNTEAFF. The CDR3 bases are TGCAGTGCTCCGCGGGTGAACACTGAAGCTTTCTTT.

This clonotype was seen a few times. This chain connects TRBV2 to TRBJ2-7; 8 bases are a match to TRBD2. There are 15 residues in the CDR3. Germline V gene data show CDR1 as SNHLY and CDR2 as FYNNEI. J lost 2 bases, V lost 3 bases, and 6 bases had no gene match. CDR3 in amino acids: CASSESSGGPYEQYF. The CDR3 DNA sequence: TGTGCCAGCAGTGAGTCTTCGGGGGGGCCCTACGAGCAGTACTTC.

CDR3 DNA: TGTGCCAGCAGTGAGTCGACTTGGCCCTACGCAGAGCAGTACTTC. Translated: CASSESTWPYAEQYF. The J gene is TRBJ2-7, the V gene TRBV25-1, with unresolved D. Looked up from germline, CDR1 is MGHDK and CDR2 is SYGVNS. The CDR3 contains 15 residues. Trimming took 3 bases from V and 7 from J, leaving 19 bases between them.

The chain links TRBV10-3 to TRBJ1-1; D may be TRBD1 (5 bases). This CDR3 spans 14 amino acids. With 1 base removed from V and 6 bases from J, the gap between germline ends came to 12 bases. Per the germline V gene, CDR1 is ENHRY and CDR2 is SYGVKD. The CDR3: CAISEYAGRSEAFF. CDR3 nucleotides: TGTGCCATCAGTGAGTATGCAGGGAGGTCTGAAGCTTTCTTT.

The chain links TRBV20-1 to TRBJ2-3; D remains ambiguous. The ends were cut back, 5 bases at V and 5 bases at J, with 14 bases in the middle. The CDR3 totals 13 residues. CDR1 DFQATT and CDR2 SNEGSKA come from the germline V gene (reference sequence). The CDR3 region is CSAPGTPKDTQYF. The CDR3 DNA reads TGCAGTGCTCCCGGCACCCCTAAAGATACGCAGTATTTT.

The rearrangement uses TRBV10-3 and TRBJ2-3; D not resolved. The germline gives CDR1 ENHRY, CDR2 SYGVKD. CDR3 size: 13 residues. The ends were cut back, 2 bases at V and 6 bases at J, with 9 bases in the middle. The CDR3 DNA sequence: TGTGCCATCAGTGAGAACGGATATGATACGCAGTATTTT. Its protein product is CAISENGYDTQYF.

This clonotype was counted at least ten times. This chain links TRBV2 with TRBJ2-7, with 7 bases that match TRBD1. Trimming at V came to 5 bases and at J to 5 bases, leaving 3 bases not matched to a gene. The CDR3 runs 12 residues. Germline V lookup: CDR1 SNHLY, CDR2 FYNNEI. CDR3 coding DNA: TGTGCCAGCAGTTCTACAGGGGACGAGCAGTACTTC. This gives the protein CASSSTGDEQYF. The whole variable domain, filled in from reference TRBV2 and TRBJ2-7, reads EPEVTQTPSHQVTQMGQEVILRCVPISNHLYFYWYRQILGQKVEFLVSFYNNEISEKSEIFDDQFSVERPDGSNFTLKIRSTKLEDSAMYFCASSSTGDEQYFGPGTRLTVT.

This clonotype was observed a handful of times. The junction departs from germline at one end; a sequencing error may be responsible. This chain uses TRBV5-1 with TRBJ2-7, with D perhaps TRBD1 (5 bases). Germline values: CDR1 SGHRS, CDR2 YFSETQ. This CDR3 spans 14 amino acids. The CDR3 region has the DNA TGCGCCAGCAGATTGGACAACGCTTTCGACGAGCAGTACTTC. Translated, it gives CASRLDNAFDEQYF.

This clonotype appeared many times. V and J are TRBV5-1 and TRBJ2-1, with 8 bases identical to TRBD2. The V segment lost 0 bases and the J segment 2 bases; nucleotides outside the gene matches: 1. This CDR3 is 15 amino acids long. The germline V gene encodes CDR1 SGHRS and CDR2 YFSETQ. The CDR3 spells CASSLEGLAYNEQFF. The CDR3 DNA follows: TGCGCCAGCAGCTTGGAGGGACTAGCCTACAATGAGCAGTTCTTC.

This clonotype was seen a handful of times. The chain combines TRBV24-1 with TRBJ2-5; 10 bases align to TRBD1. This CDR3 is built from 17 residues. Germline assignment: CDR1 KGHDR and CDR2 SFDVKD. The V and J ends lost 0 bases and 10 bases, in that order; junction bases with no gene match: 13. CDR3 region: CATSDLSRDRGLRDQYF. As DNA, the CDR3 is TGTGCCACCAGTGATTTGAGCCGGGACAGGGGCTTGAGGGACCAGTACTTC.

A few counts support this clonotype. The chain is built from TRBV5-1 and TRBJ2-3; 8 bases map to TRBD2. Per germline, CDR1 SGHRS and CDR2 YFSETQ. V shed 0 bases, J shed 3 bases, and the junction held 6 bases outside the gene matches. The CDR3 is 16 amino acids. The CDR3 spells CASSLAGGATTDTQYF. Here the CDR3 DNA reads TGCGCCAGCAGCTTGGCCGGGGGGGCGACGACAGATACGCAGTATTTT.